Presented here are 9 T cell receptor beta chains from one specimen sequenced in a study of blood T cell repertoires in COVID-19. This table comes from immunoSEQ multiplex PCR, and its TCRdb copy is limited to in-frame clones, with some not included. Of about 120,000 clones listed, 75% to 95% are singletons. The sequencing sample was made of peripheral blood. These receptors originate from a human donor with active COVID-19. The donor label of this sample is uncertain.

The V call is TRBV5-1, the J call TRBJ1-2; 7 bases line up with TRBD1. Germline CDR1 SGHRS, CDR2 YFSETQ. The length of the CDR3 is 14 residues. After removal of 0 bases from V and 8 bases from J, the junction contained 7 bases not matched to a gene. The CDR3 coding sequence is TGCGCCAGCAGCTTGGGGACCGGGACAGCCGGCTACACCTTC. Residues: CASSLGTGTAGYTF.

The V and J genes are TRBV27 and TRBJ1-6; 8 nucleotides align to TRBD1. The CDR3 has 14 residues. Germline CDR1 is MNHEY and CDR2 is SMNVEV (reference sequence). Germline trimming cut 9 bases from V and 7 bases from J; bases unmatched to any gene: 8. The CDR3 sequence is CASSTDRANSPLHF. DNA of the CDR3: TGTGCCAGTTCGACGGACAGGGCAAATTCACCCCTCCACTTT.

This clone was observed once. The junction departs from the called germline gene at one end, perhaps through a read error. The chain has TRBV7-3 and TRBJ2-7, with TRBD2 matching over 8 bases. CDR1 SGHTA and CDR2 FQGTGA come from the germline V gene. This CDR3 contains 12 residues. CDR3 in amino acids: CASSSPPGGMNF. CDR3 DNA: TGTGCCAGCAGCTCCCCGCCGGGGGGGATGAACTTC.

In its sample, this clone was seen a few times. The V call is TRBV7-2, the J call TRBJ2-7; a possible D gene is TRBD2 (7 bases). Trimming removed 2 bases from V and 0 bases from J, with 11 bases in between. The germline V gene has CDR1 SGHTA and CDR2 FQGNSA. This CDR3 contains 15 residues. The CDR3: CASSLYGGRSYEQYF. Written as DNA, the CDR3 is TGTGCCAGCAGCTTATACGGGGGGCGCTCCTACGAGCAGTACTTC.

The chain uses TRBV27 and TRBJ1-6; the D is unclear. Germline loops: CDR1 MNHEY, CDR2 SMNVEV (reference sequence). CDR3 length: 11 residues. Trimming stripped 5 bases from V and 7 bases from J, with 3 bases between. In DNA, the CDR3 is TGTGCCAGCAGTCAAAATTCACCCCTCCACTTT. Its protein product is CASSQNSPLHF.

This clone showed up just a few times. The rearrangement uses TRBV2 and TRBJ2-2; the match to TRBD1 covers 8 bases. Germline CDR1 and CDR2: SNHLY and FYNNEI. This CDR3 is built from 16 residues. Trimming cost V 5 bases and J 0 bases; bases outside gene matches: 5. The CDR3 DNA reads TGTGCCAGCAGTTTTGACAGGGGCGCGAACACCGGGGAGCTGTTTTTT. Residues: CASSFDRGANTGELFF.

The chain recombines TRBV4-1 with TRBJ2-7, with D possibly TRBD1 on 5 matching bases. Looked up from germline, CDR1 is MGHRA and CDR2 is YSYEKL. The CDR3 totals 15 residues. V dropped 0 bases and J dropped 2 bases, with 11 bases sitting between them. Written as DNA, the CDR3 is TGCGCCAGCAGCCAAGATCAACAGGTACCCTACGAGCAGTACTTC. Translating gives CASSQDQQVPYEQYF.

The chain joins TRBV5-1 to TRBJ2-7; 7 bases are shared with TRBD1. CDR1 and CDR2 (germline): SGHRS, YFSETQ. Unmatched junction bases numbered 7, after V lost 2 bases and J lost 2 bases. The CDR3 sequence is 15 residues long. The CDR3 bases are TGCGCCAGCAGCTTTTCGCACGACAGGGCCTACGAGCAGTACTTC. Encoded protein: CASSFSHDRAYEQYF. Based on the CDR3 plus reference TRBV5-1 and TRBJ2-7, the full variable domain is KAGVTQTPRYLIKTRGQQVTLSCSPISGHRSVSWYQQTPGQGLQFLFEYFSETQRNKGNFPGRFSGRQFSNSRSEMNVSTLELGDSALYLCASSFSHDRAYEQYFGPGTRLTVT.

The chain employs TRBV19 and TRBJ1-5; D possibly corresponds to TRBD1 (5 bases). Germline CDR1 is LNHDA and CDR2 is SQIVND (reference sequence). Trimming stripped 7 bases from V and 5 bases from J, with 12 bases between. This CDR3 has 13 residues. The CDR3: CASTTSGHQPQHF. The CDR3 DNA reads as TGTGCCAGTACCACATCAGGGCATCAGCCCCAGCATTTT.